This T cell receptor (delta chain) was observed in a study of gamma-delta T cells after stem cell transplantation. This clone was detected only a few times. TCRdb ran CATT on the RT-PCR reads. In the table there are 5,500 to 7,000 delta-chain clones, 25% of which are singletons. V dropped 3 bases and J dropped 8; count of bases not matched to a gene: 21. The germline gives CDR1 GEAIGNYY, CDR2 EKD. This CDR3 is 18 amino acids long. Sequencing was carried out using gamma-delta T cells. The rearrangement joins TRDV2 to TRDJ1, with 9 bases that match TRDD3. The TCR sequence derives from a human donor. It is not recorded whose cells these are; they may come from a transplant donor. The CDR3 spells CACDAIPTPLMGDKKLIF. The CDR3 DNA is TGTGCCTGTGACGCCATTCCTACGCCTCTGATGGGGGATAAGAAACTCATCTTT.